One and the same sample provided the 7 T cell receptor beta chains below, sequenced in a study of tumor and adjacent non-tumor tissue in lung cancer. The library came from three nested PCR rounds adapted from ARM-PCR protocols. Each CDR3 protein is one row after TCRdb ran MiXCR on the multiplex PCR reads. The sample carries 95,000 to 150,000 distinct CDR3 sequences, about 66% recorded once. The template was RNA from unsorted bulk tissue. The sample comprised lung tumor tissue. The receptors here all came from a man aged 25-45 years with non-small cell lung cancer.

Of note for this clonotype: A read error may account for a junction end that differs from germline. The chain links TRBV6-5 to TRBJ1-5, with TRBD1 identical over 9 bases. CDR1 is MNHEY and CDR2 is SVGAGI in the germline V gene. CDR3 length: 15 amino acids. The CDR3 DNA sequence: TGTACCAGCATTTACTCGAACAGGGGGCTACAGCCCCAGCATTTT. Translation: CTSIYSNRGLQPQHF.

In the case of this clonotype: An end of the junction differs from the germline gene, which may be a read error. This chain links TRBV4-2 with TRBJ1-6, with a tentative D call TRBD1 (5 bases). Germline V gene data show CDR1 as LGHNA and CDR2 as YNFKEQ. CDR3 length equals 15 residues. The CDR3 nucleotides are TGTGCCTGTAGCCAAGAGGGGATCCATAATTCACCACTCCACTTT. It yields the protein CACSQEGIHNSPLHF.

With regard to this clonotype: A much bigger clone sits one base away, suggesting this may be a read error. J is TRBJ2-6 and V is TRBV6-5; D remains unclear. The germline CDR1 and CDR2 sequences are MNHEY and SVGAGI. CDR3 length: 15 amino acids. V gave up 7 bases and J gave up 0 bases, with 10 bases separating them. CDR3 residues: CASKLRNSGANVLTF. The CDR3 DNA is TGTGCCAGCAAACTACGGAACTCTGGGGCCAACGTCCTGACTTTC.

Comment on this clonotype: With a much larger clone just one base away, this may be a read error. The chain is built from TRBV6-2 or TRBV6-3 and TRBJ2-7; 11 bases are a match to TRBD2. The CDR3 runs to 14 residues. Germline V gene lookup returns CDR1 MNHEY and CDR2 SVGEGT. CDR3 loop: CASSTTSGTYEKYF. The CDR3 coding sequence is TGTGCCAGCAGTACGACTAGCGGGACTTACGAGAAGTACTTC.

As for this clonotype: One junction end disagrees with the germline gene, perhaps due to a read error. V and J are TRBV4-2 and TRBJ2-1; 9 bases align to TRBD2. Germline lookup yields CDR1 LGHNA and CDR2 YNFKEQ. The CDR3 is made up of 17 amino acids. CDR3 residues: CVSSQHGIAGAWGEQFF. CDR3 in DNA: TGTGTCAGCAGCCAACACGGAATAGCGGGGGCCTGGGGAGAGCAGTTCTTC.

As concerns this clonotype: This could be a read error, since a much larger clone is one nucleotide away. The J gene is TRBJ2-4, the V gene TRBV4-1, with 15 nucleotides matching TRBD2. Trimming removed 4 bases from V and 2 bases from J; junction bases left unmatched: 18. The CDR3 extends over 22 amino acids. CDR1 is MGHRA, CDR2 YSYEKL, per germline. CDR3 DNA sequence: TGCGCCAGCAGCCCGACGAAGGGACTAGCGGGGGGTCTAAACCTAACCAAAAACATTCAGTACTTC. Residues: CASSPTKGLAGGLNLTKNIQYF.

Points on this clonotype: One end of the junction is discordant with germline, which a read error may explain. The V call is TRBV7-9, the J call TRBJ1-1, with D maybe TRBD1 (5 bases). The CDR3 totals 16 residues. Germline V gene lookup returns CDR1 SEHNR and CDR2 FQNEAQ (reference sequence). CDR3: CASNLKAAGFATEAFF. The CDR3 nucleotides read TGTGCCAGCAACTTAAAGGCGGCAGGGTTTGCCACTGAAGCTTTCTTT. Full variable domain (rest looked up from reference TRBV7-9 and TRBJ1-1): DTGVSQNPRHKITKRGQNVTFRCDPISEHNRLYWYRQTLGQGPEFLTYFQNEAQLEKSRLLSDRFSAERPKGSFSTLEIQRTEQGDSAMYLCASNLKAAGFATEAFFGQGTRLTVV.